The clone carrying this T cell receptor (beta chain) was observed once. The antigen is unknown. This sample is drawn from a study of cytomegalovirus exposure and HLA in healthy donors. PCR amplification relied on 60 Vbeta primers (plus 13 Jbeta primers). Method: immunoSEQ multiplex PCR; TCRdb's copy keeps in-frame clones and lacks some. The table has about 150,000 clones, 72% seen once; the top ten hold approximately 2.1%. The study, taken as a whole, reports: The authors excluded some V segments, including TRBV6-2 and TRBV6-3, as indistinguishable.

Donors in the study were healthy people who gave bone marrow. Germline loops: CDR1 MNHEY, CDR2 SMNVEV (reference sequence). This CDR3 is 15 amino acids long. Trimming removed 5 bases from V and 2 bases from J, with 16 bases in between. The TCR originated in a man aged 40-55 years in good health and CMV-seronegative. Sequencing was carried out using PBMCs. The chain is built from TRBV27 and TRBJ2-7, with D perhaps matching TRBD1 (6 bases). The CDR3 spells CASSPVGQGTYEQYF. The CDR3 coding sequence is TGTGCCAGCAGTCCCGTAGGGCAGGGGACCTACGAGCAGTACTTC.